This T cell receptor (beta chain) was recorded in a study of shared clonotypes between healthy human individuals. Produced via immunoSEQ multiplex PCR; TCRdb's table is partial and in-frame only. The table shows 2 million to 3 million clones, with approximately 94% occurring only once. The V gene end was trimmed by 3 bases and the J gene end by 6 bases; junction bases not matched to a gene: 9. The CDR3 totals 15 residues. Looked up from germline, CDR1 is KGHSH and CDR2 is LQKENI. The sequence was collected from a man aged 18 to 29 in good health. Some clones in this sample may be carry-over from other donors' samples. The chain links TRBV18 to TRBJ2-3; 7 bases fit TRBD1. Sequencing was done on a sample of naive CD4+ T cells from PBMCs. Subset here: CD45RA+ positively selected. DNA for the CDR3: TGTGCCAGCTCACCCCAGGCAGGGGGTATGGATACGCAGTATTTT. It specifies CASSPQAGGMDTQYF.